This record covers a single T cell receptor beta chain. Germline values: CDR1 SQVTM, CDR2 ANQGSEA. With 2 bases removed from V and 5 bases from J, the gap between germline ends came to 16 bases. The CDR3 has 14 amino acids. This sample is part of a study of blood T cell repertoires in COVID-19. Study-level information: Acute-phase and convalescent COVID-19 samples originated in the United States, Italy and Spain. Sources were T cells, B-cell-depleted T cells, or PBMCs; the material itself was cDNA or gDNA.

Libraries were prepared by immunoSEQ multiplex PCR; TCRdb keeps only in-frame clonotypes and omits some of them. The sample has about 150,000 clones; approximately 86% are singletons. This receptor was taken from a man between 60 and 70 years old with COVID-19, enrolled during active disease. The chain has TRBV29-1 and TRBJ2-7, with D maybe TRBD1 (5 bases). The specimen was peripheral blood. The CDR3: CSVEMGGARNEQYF. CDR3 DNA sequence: TGCAGCGTTGAAATGGGTGGGGCAAGGAACGAGCAGTACTTC.